This entry is about one T cell receptor (beta chain). Other DNA sequences from this sample encode an identical CDR3 as well. A deep-level run was used for the assay. Profiling relied on immunoSEQ multiplex PCR, and the TCRdb table lists in-frame clones only, not all of them. Of some 2.1 million clones detected, 90% to 95% appear once; the ten largest clones hold 0.1% to 0.15%. The data belong to a study of shared clonotypes between healthy human individuals. The CDR3 extends over 10 amino acids. The germline gives CDR1 DFQATT, CDR2 SNEGSKA (reference sequence). Between the trimmed V and J ends, which lost 5 bases and 3 bases, there was a span of 3 bases.

The rearrangement links TRBV20-1 to TRBJ2-3; D unresolved. Material: naive CD4+ T cells sorted from blood. As for subset: CD45RA+ positively selected. The receptor's source is a man younger than 35 in good health. The CDR3 reads CSAATDTQYF. In DNA form, the CDR3 reads TGCAGTGCTGCAACAGATACGCAGTATTTT.